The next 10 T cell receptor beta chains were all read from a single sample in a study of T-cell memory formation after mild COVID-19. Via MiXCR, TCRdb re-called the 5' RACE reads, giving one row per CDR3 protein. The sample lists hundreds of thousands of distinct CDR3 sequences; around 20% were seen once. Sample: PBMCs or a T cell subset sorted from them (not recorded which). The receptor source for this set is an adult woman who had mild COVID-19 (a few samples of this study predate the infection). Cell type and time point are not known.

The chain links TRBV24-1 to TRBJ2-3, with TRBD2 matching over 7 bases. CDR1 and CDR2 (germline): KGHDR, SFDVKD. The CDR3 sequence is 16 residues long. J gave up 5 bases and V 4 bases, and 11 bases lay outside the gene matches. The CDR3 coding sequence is TGTGCCACCAGTGAGGGCCCTAGCGGCGTTCGAGATACGCAGTATTTT. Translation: CATSEGPSGVRDTQYF.

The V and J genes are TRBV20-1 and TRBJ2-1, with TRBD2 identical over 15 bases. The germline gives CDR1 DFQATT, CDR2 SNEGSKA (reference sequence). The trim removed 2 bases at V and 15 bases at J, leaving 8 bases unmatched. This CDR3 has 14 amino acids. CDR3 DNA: TGCAGTGCTAGAATAGGACTAGCGGGGGGGCAACTGTTCTTC. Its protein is CSARIGLAGGQLFF.

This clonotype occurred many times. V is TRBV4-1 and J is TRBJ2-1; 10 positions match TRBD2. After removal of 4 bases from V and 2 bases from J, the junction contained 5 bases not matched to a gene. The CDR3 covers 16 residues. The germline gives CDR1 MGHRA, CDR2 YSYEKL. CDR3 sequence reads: CASSPRTSGTYNEQFF. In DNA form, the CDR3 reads TGCGCCAGCAGCCCTAGGACTAGCGGTACCTACAATGAGCAGTTCTTC.

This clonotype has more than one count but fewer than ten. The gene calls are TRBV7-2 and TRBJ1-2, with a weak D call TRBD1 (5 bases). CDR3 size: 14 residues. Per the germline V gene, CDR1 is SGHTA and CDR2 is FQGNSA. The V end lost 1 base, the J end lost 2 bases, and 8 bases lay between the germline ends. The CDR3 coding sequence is TGTGCCAGCAGCTTAGATAAGGGGAACTATGGCTACACCTTC. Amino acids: CASSLDKGNYGYTF.

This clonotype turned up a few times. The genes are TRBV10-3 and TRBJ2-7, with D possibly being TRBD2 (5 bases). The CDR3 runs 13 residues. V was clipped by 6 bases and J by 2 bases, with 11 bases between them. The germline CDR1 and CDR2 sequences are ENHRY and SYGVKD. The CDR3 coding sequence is TGTGCCATCAGAGGACTTACTACCTACGAGCAGTACTTC. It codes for CAIRGLTTYEQYF.

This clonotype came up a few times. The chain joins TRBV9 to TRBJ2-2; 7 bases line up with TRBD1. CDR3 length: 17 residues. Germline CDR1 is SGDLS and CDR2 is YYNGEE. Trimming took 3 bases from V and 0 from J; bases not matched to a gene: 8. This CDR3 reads CASSATPGQANTGELFF. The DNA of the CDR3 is TGTGCCAGCAGCGCAACCCCCGGACAGGCGAACACCGGGGAGCTGTTTTTT.

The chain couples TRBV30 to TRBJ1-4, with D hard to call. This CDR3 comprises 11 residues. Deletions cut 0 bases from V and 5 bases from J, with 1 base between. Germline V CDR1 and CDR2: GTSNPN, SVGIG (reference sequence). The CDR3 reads CAWSVNEKLFF. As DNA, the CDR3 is TGTGCCTGGAGTGTAAATGAAAAACTGTTTTTT.

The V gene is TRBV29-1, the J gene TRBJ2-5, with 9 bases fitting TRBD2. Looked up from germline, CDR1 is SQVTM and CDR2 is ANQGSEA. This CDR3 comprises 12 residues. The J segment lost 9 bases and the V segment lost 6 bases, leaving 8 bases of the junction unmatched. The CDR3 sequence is CSVVYSGRAQYF. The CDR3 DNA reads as TGCAGCGTCGTCTATAGCGGGAGAGCCCAGTACTTC. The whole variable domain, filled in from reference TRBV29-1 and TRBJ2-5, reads SAVISQKPSRDICQRGTSLTIQCQVDSQVTMMFWYRQQPGQSLTLIATANQGSEATYESGFVIDKFPISRPNLTFSTLTVSNMSPEDSSIYLCSVVYSGRAQYFGPGTRLLVL.

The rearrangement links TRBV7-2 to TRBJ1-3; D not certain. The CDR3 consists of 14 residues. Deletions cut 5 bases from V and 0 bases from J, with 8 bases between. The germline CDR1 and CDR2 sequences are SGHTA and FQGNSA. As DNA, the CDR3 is TGTGCCAGCAGCCCACAGAACTCTGGAAACACCATATATTTT. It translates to CASSPQNSGNTIYF.

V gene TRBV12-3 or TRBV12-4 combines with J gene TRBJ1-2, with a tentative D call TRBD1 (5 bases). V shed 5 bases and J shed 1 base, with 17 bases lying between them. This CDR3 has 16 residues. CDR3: CASSTTPAGYNYGYTF. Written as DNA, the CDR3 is TGTGCCAGCAGTACAACGCCCGCAGGGTATAACTATGGCTACACCTTC.